The entry below describes one TCR beta chain. As originally analysed: Amplification of reference gene primers provided the estimated nucleated cell counts. Only in-frame clones appear in the TCRdb table, and some are missing; sequencing was by immunoSEQ multiplex PCR. V and J calls and clone size are given by that table; D and trimming were obtained from the DNA. The sample shows more than 40,000 clones, roughly 90% of them seen only once. The CDR3 length is 13 residues. V was cut by 5 bases and J by 3 bases, with 11 bases left in between. Germline V lookup: CDR1 LGHDT, CDR2 YNNKEL (reference sequence). This sample stems from a study of blood T cell repertoires in COVID-19. Looking at the study overall: There were acute and convalescent COVID-19 samples, and they came from the United States, Italy and Spain. T cells, B-cell-depleted T cells, or PBMCs supplied cDNA or gDNA.

The TCR sequence derives from a man older than 75 with acute or convalescent COVID-19. The V gene is TRBV3-1 (or the pseudogene TRBV3-2), the J gene TRBJ2-7; D uncertain. Sample: peripheral blood. CDR3 sequence: CASSLQTGYEQYF. The CDR3 DNA reads TGTGCCAGCAGCTTACAAACGGGCTACGAGCAGTACTTC.